The next 5 T cell receptor beta chains were all read from a single sample in a study of T cell responses to AZD1222 COVID-19 vaccine. The repertoire was sequenced with immunoSEQ multiplex PCR; TCRdb's copy has only in-frame clones and lacks some. The profile shows about 150,000 clones, roughly nine tenths of them singletons. This sample comprised peripheral blood, obtained 28 days after the second AZD1222 dose. The source is an adult who received the AZD1222 COVID-19 vaccine.

The genes are TRBV10-3 and TRBJ2-4, with TRBD1 as a possible D gene (6 bases). CDR3 length: 14 residues. The ends were cut back, 2 bases at V and 9 bases at J, with 14 bases in the middle. Germline CDR1 ENHRY, CDR2 SYGVKD. CDR3 in amino acids: CAISERVGAAIQYF. Written as DNA, the CDR3 is TGTGCCATCAGTGAGAGGGTGGGGGCGGCCATTCAGTACTTC.

The chain uses TRBV5-1 and TRBJ2-7; D may be TRBD1 (6 bases). Germline CDR1 and CDR2: SGHRS and YFSETQ. Trimming removed 4 bases from V and 4 bases from J, with 15 bases in between. This CDR3 comprises 14 residues. Here the CDR3 reads CASSAQQGIYEQYF. CDR3 nucleotides: TGCGCCAGCAGCGCGCAACAGGGTATTTACGAGCAGTACTTC.

The chain links TRBV29-1 to TRBJ2-3; 9 bases map to TRBD1. The CDR3 length is 16 residues. CDR1 and CDR2 from the germline V gene are SQVTM and ANQGSEA. V lost 6 bases to trimming and J lost 0 bases; unmatched junction nucleotides: 10. The DNA for the CDR3 is TGCAGCGTAGAGGGACAGGGAGAAGGGAGCACAGATACGCAGTATTTT. This gives the protein CSVEGQGEGSTDTQYF.

This clone was seen a handful of times. The CDR3, as DNA: TGTGCCAGCAGTTACCAGGGGGGACTAGCTGGCCCCGGGGAGCTGTTTTTT. Translation gives CASSYQGGLAGPGELFF. V gene TRBV6-2 or TRBV6-3 combines with J gene TRBJ2-2, with 9 bases identical to TRBD2. The V segment lost 2 bases and the J segment 6 bases; nucleotides outside the gene matches: 10. CDR3 size: 17 residues. Germline V gene data show CDR1 as MNHEY and CDR2 as SVGEGT.

The rearrangement uses TRBV6-1 and TRBJ2-7; TRBD2 matches at 7 bases. The J segment lost 3 bases and the V segment lost 0 bases, leaving 5 bases of the junction unmatched. CDR1 and CDR2 (germline): MNHNS, SASEGT. The CDR3 covers 15 residues. The CDR3, as DNA: TGTGCCAGCAGTGAAGCCCCGGGACTACTCTACGAGCAGTACTTC. Protein sequence: CASSEAPGLLYEQYF.